A single sample is the source of the 3 T cell receptor beta chains below, sequenced in a study of blood T cell repertoires in COVID-19. The assay was immunoSEQ multiplex PCR, and TCRdb's table has in-frame clones only and misses some. The sample lists about 310,000 clones, about 91% occurring once. The source material was PBMCs or T cells enriched from blood (not recorded which). The source of these receptors is a woman in her late teens or twenties who had recovered from COVID-19.

The CDR3 sequence is CASSKTSGDSYEQYF. DNA of the CDR3: TGTGCCAGCAGCAAAACTAGCGGGGACTCCTACGAGCAGTACTTC. The rearrangement links TRBV5-4 to TRBJ2-7, with TRBD2 matching over 10 bases. V lost 4 bases to trimming and J lost 0 bases; unmatched junction nucleotides: 4. Germline-derived CDR1 and CDR2 are SGHNT and YYREEE (reference sequence). This CDR3 has 15 residues.

The chain couples TRBV19 to TRBJ2-2; D is perhaps TRBD2 (5 bases). The germline gives CDR1 LNHDA, CDR2 SQIVND (reference sequence). The CDR3 sequence is 14 residues long. Trimming took off 5 bases at V and 5 bases at J, with 12 bases between the two ends. CDR3 in DNA: TGTGCCAGTAGTCCCACCGGGGTAACCGGGGAGCTGTTTTTT. Translating gives CASSPTGVTGELFF.

CDR3 in amino acids: CASSYPPLRGLQETQYF. CDR3 DNA sequence: TGTGCCAGCAGTTACCCCCCCCTGCGGGGGTTACAAGAGACCCAGTACTTC. V and J are TRBV6-2 or TRBV6-3 and TRBJ2-5, with 7 bases identical to TRBD2. Per the germline V gene, CDR1 is MNHEY and CDR2 is SVGEGT. The CDR3 length is 17 residues. V lost 2 bases, J lost 2 bases, and 11 bases stayed unmatched.